This T cell receptor beta chain was found in a study of blood T cell repertoires in COVID-19. Germline CDR1 SGDLS, CDR2 YYNGEE. This CDR3 contains 18 residues. The trim removed 3 bases at V and 1 base at J, leaving 13 bases unmatched. The age range of participants was about 18 to 95 years, with residence in more than 20 US areas. Original data processing: Estimation of nucleated cell counts was performed using reference gene primer amplification. Sequencing used immunoSEQ multiplex PCR; TCRdb keeps in-frame clones, though not all of them. V, J and clone size were drawn from that table, and D and trimming were deduced from the DNA. The table has hundreds of thousands of clones, 88% seen once.

The source of this sequence is a young woman who had recovered from COVID-19. Sequenced input: PBMCs or T cells enriched from blood (not recorded which). The chain links TRBV9 to TRBJ1-3; 7 bases align to TRBD1. In nucleotides, the CDR3 is TGTGCCAGCAGCGCGCTAGGGGGACAGACCCCTTCTGGAAACACCATATATTTT. It encodes CASSALGGQTPSGNTIYF.